This note documents a single T cell receptor (beta chain) sequence. What it recognizes is unknown. These data are taken from a study of T cells in Graves' hyperthyroidism and ophthalmopathy. The trim removed 6 bases at V and 1 base at J, leaving 6 bases unmatched. In germline, CDR1 is SGHRS, CDR2 YFSETQ. The length of the CDR3 is 15 residues. Uncontrolled infection, other autoimmune disease, pregnancy or lactation led to exclusion. Amplification targeted TCR beta CDR3 regions from RNA transcripts. When the TCR CDR3 underwent first-round RT-PCR, the HTBI primer set was used. TCRdb reanalysed the multiplex PCR reads using MiXCR and keeps one entry per CDR3 protein. This sample has roughly 350,000 distinct CDR3 sequences, with around 13% found just once. Study results and limitations: The model's output predicted ophthalmopathy at a median of roughly 6.9 months prior to onset. Through a model of 13 V-J features, ophthalmopathy was separated from stable hyperthyroidism.

Material for sequencing was blood. This TCR was recovered from a woman aged 25-40 years with Graves' ophthalmopathy. The chain joins TRBV5-1 to TRBJ2-5; TRBD2 agrees at 10 bases. The CDR3 region is CASKVRTSGQETQYF. The CDR3 bases are TGCGCCAGCAAGGTTCGGACTAGCGGCCAAGAGACCCAGTACTTC.